The source of this TCR beta chain is a study of T cell changes during pregnancy in multiple sclerosis. The trim removed 10 bases at V and 4 bases at J, leaving 3 bases unmatched. The CDR3 sequence is 14 residues long. CDR1 and CDR2 (germline): MNHEY, SMNVEV (reference sequence). The repertoire was sequenced with immunoSEQ multiplex PCR; TCRdb's copy has only in-frame clones and lacks some. The sample shows 90,000 to 100,000 clones, about 90% of them seen only once. The clonotype was recovered from a female donor in good health, enrolled as a control in a pregnancy study. This chain joins TRBV27 and TRBJ2-1; 14 bases are a match to TRBD2. The source was peripheral blood, collected after pregnancy. This CDR3 reads CATRTSGRYNEQFF. In DNA form, the CDR3 reads TGTGCCACCCGGACTAGCGGGAGGTACAATGAGCAGTTCTTC.